This entry describes one TCR beta chain. The antigen is undetermined. The data derive from a study of shared clonotypes between healthy human individuals. Assay used: immunoSEQ multiplex PCR; TCRdb lists only in-frame clones, some missing. Altogether around 370,000 clones are present, roughly 96% being singletons, with the ten largest covering 0.25% to 0.35%. Study-wide findings and caveats: It was expected that sequencing depth would affect clonotype sharing among donors. A generally larger estimated richness was seen in naive subsets than in memory subsets.

V was shortened by 2 bases and J by 5 bases, with 9 bases between the two germline ends. The CDR3 extends over 12 amino acids. Germline lookup yields CDR1 GTSNPN and CDR2 SVGIG (reference sequence). This chain links TRBV30 with TRBJ1-1, with D possibly TRBD1 on 5 matching bases. The sequenced sample consisted of memory CD8+ T cells sorted from blood. The subset was: CD45RO+ cells pooled with CCR7-negative TemRA cells. The sequence was collected from a young man in good health. The CDR3 here is CAWSTGGTEAFF. The CDR3, as DNA: TGTGCCTGGAGTACGGGGGGAACTGAAGCTTTCTTT.